Presented here are 29 T cell receptor beta chains from one specimen sequenced in a study of T cell responses to AZD1222 COVID-19 vaccine. Here immunoSEQ multiplex PCR was the method, and the copy in TCRdb shows in-frame clones only, minus some. This table holds 85,000 to 95,000 clones, roughly 90% found once. The specimen comprised peripheral blood, sampled 28 days after the second AZD1222 dose. The receptors shown here come from an adult who received the AZD1222 COVID-19 vaccine.

This chain joins TRBV28 and TRBJ1-5; D not resolved. The CDR3 sequence is 13 residues long. CDR1 and CDR2 (germline): MDHEN, SYDVKM. V was shortened by 4 bases and J by 7 bases, with 11 bases between the two germline ends. CDR3 region: CASSSHPGQPQHF. The CDR3 bases are TGTGCCAGCAGTTCTCACCCGGGGCAGCCCCAGCATTTT.

The chain has TRBV20-1 and TRBJ1-3; no clear D. Germline CDR1 reads DFQATT; CDR2 reads SNEGSKA (reference sequence). The CDR3 has 13 amino acids. V gave up 3 bases and J gave up 3 bases, with 9 bases separating them. DNA of the CDR3: TGCAGTGCTAGTGAACCGCTTGGAAACACCATATATTTT. Its translation: CSASEPLGNTIYF.

A word on this clone: Mismatch with germline at one junction end may stem from a read error. The chain has TRBV2 and TRBJ1-2, with D perhaps matching TRBD1 (5 bases). The length of the CDR3 is 12 residues. The germline V gene has CDR1 SNHLY and CDR2 FYNNEI. As DNA, the CDR3 is TGTGCCAGCCGACGACGACAGACCCTCCTTCCCTTC. It encodes CASRRRQTLLPF. The entire variable domain, with the rest obtained from reference TRBV2 and TRBJ1-2, is as follows: EPEVTQTPSHQVTQMGQEVILRCVPISNHLYFYWYRQILGQKVEFLVSFYNNEISEKSEIFDDQFSVERPDGSNFTLKIRSTKLEDSAMYFCASRRRQTLLPFGSGTRLTVV.

A single count supports this clone. The chain links TRBV7-2 to TRBJ1-3; TRBD1 matches at 10 bases. With 5 bases clipped from V and 4 bases from J, the junction kept 5 bases outside the gene matches. Germline V gene sequence: CDR1 SGHTA, CDR2 FQGNSA. This CDR3 spans 15 amino acids. This CDR3 reads CASSPQGQGGNTIYF. The CDR3 coding sequence is TGTGCCAGCAGCCCCCAGGGACAGGGGGGAAACACCATATATTTT.

The chain carries TRBV28 and TRBJ1-2, with TRBD1 matching 9 bases. CDR3 size: 16 residues. CDR1 is MDHEN and CDR2 is SYDVKM in the germline V gene. Germline trimming cut 8 bases from V and 6 bases from J; bases unmatched to any gene: 16. This CDR3 reads CASGSQGTGWTNGYTF. DNA for the CDR3: TGTGCCAGCGGCTCCCAAGGGACAGGGTGGACTAATGGCTACACCTTC.

The chain links TRBV27 to TRBJ1-2; D is possibly TRBD1 (5 bases). Germline CDR1 is MNHEY and CDR2 is SMNVEV (reference sequence). V was trimmed by 0 bases and J by 4 bases, leaving 15 bases between them. There are 16 residues in the CDR3. CDR3 amino acids: CASSLSQGYTGYGYTF. CDR3 nucleotides: TGTGCCAGCAGTTTATCGCAGGGTTATACAGGCTATGGCTACACCTTC.

This chain uses TRBV7-6 with TRBJ1-1; D might be TRBD1 (5 bases). The CDR3 runs to 13 residues. Germline loops: CDR1 SGHVS, CDR2 FNYEAQ. With 5 bases removed from V and 8 bases from J, the gap between germline ends came to 15 bases. The CDR3 is CASSANRNQEAFF. CDR3 bases: TGTGCCAGCAGCGCTAACAGGAACCAGGAAGCTTTCTTT.

V gene TRBV19 combines with J gene TRBJ1-6; 11 bases match TRBD1. V was clipped by 3 bases and J by 9 bases; unmatched bases: 10. CDR1 is LNHDA and CDR2 is SQIVND in the germline V gene (reference sequence). The CDR3 length is 17 residues. CDR3 residues: CASSMQHRDRGSSPLHF. In DNA form, the CDR3 reads TGTGCCAGTAGTATGCAGCACCGGGACAGGGGGAGTTCACCCCTCCACTTT.

The rearrangement joins TRBV9 to TRBJ1-5; TRBD1 matches 7 bases. The V gene end was trimmed by 0 bases and the J gene end by 8 bases; junction bases not matched to a gene: 5. The CDR3 length is 14 residues. Germline V lookup: CDR1 SGDLS, CDR2 YYNGEE. CDR3 nucleotides: TGTGCCAGCAGCGTAGAGGGAGGGGGCGAGCCCCAGCATTTT. Protein sequence: CASSVEGGGEPQHF.

This clone was seen a handful of times. The chain has TRBV6-2 or TRBV6-3 and TRBJ2-7; the D is unclear. CDR3 length equals 10 residues. The V end lost 8 bases, the J end lost 3 bases, and 5 bases lay between the germline ends. Per germline, CDR1 MNHEY and CDR2 SVGEGT. The CDR3 is CASGLYEQYF. CDR3 bases: TGTGCCAGCGGCCTCTACGAGCAGTACTTC.

Here the CDR3 reads CAWRTPGPPYEQYF. The CDR3 nucleotides are TGTGCCTGGAGGACCCCGGGCCCACCCTACGAGCAGTACTTC. V gene TRBV30 combines with J gene TRBJ2-7, with D hard to call. V lost 3 bases, J lost 2 bases, and 14 bases lay in between. The CDR3 runs 14 residues. CDR1 GTSNPN and CDR2 SVGIG come from the germline V gene (reference sequence).

The rearrangement uses TRBV7-2 and TRBJ1-3, with D possibly being TRBD1 (5 bases). The germline CDR1 and CDR2 sequences are SGHTA and FQGNSA. V lost 5 bases, J lost 4 bases, and 15 bases lay in between. The CDR3 is made up of 15 amino acids. Here the CDR3 reads CASSMQGIGGNTIYF. The CDR3 DNA reads TGTGCCAGCAGCATGCAGGGTATTGGGGGAAACACCATATATTTT.

CDR3 residues: CASSSPVQETQYF. The DNA of the CDR3 is TGTGCCAGCAGCTCCCCCGTTCAAGAGACCCAGTACTTC. The chain combines TRBV7-9 with TRBJ2-5; D not certain. This CDR3 spans 13 amino acids. The ends were cut back, 4 bases at V and 2 bases at J, with 8 bases in the middle. Germline V gene data show CDR1 as SEHNR and CDR2 as FQNEAQ (reference sequence).

The chain is built from TRBV11-2 and TRBJ1-1; D remains unclear. CDR3 size: 16 residues. The V and J ends lost 0 bases and 3 bases respectively, with 14 bases between them. Germline CDR1 reads SGHAT; CDR2 reads FQNNGV. This CDR3 reads CASSLDYPGWDTEAFF. The CDR3 region has the DNA TGTGCCAGCAGCTTAGACTATCCGGGCTGGGACACTGAAGCTTTCTTT. Full variable domain (remainder filled in from reference TRBV11-2 and TRBJ1-1): EAGVAQSPRYKIIEKRQSVAFWCNPISGHATLYWYQQILGQGPKLLIQFQNNGVVDDSQLPKDRFSAERLKGVDSTLKIQPAKLEDSAVYLCASSLDYPGWDTEAFFGQGTRLTVV.

This clone was recorded a few times. The chain carries TRBV2 and TRBJ1-5; no clear D gene. V was shortened by 7 bases and J by 2 bases, with 15 bases between the two germline ends. This CDR3 contains 15 residues. Per germline, CDR1 SNHLY and CDR2 FYNNEI. CDR3 bases: TGTGCCAGCAACCAACAAATTGGGGGCAATCAGCCCCAGCATTTT. Translating gives CASNQQIGGNQPQHF.

The J gene is TRBJ1-2, the V gene TRBV3-1 (or the pseudogene TRBV3-2), with 8 bases lining up with TRBD1. The CDR3 extends over 19 amino acids. The junction had 16 bases not matched to a gene; V was cut back by 4 bases and J by 0 bases. CDR1 is LGHDT, CDR2 YNNKEL, per germline (reference sequence). The CDR3 here is CASSPHPGRDRRPNYGYTF. DNA of the CDR3: TGTGCCAGCAGCCCCCACCCTGGTCGGGACAGGAGACCTAACTATGGCTACACCTTC.

The chain couples TRBV7-2 to TRBJ1-5; D possibly corresponds to TRBD1 (5 bases). The CDR3 consists of 18 residues. From germline, CDR1 is SGHTA and CDR2 FQGNSA. V lost 4 bases and J 0 bases, leaving 19 bases between the germline ends. CDR3 loop: CASSSGTHSSYSNQPQHF. The CDR3 DNA follows: TGTGCCAGCAGCTCCGGGACTCACTCCTCTTATAGCAATCAGCCCCAGCATTTT. Full variable domain (rest looked up from reference TRBV7-2 and TRBJ1-5): GAGVSQSPSNKVTEKGKDVELRCDPISGHTALYWYRQSLGQGLEFLIYFQGNSAPDKSGLPSDRFSAERTGGSVSTLTIQRTQQEDSAVYLCASSSGTHSSYSNQPQHFGDGTRLSIL.

V gene TRBV6-6 combines with J gene TRBJ1-2, with 11 positions matching TRBD1. The CDR3 is 15 residues long. Germline assignment: CDR1 MNHNY and CDR2 SVGAGI (reference sequence). With V trimmed by 2 bases and J by 8 bases, 7 bases remained unmatched. In DNA, the CDR3 is TGTGCCAGCAGTTACGAGGGACAGGGGGTAGGGGGCTACACCTTC. Translation gives CASSYEGQGVGGYTF.

J is TRBJ2-3 and V is TRBV28; the D gene is possibly TRBD1 (6 bases). Germline values: CDR1 MDHEN, CDR2 SYDVKM. V lost 6 bases and J lost 4, with 14 bases in between. The length of the CDR3 is 14 residues. The chain's CDR3 is CASRTLGAADTQYF. The CDR3 DNA reads TGTGCCAGCAGGACTTTGGGGGCCGCAGATACGCAGTATTTT.

The chain is built from TRBV3-1 (or the pseudogene TRBV3-2) and TRBJ2-3; 7 bases line up with TRBD1. V shed 4 bases, J shed 6 bases, and the junction held 13 bases outside the gene matches. The CDR3 is 16 amino acids. CDR1 LGHDT and CDR2 YNNKEL come from the germline V gene (reference sequence). CDR3 DNA: TGTGCCAGCAGCCGTCGGACAGGCCGGACAGCGGATACGCAGTATTTT. Translating it yields CASSRRTGRTADTQYF.

The J gene is TRBJ2-6, the V gene TRBV6-4; D may be TRBD2 (6 bases). The CDR3 extends over 15 amino acids. The V end lost 4 bases, the J end lost 0 bases, and 7 bases lay between the germline ends. Germline loops: CDR1 MRHNA, CDR2 SNTAGT. For the CDR3, the DNA is TGTGCCAGCAGTGGGGAGGTCTCTGGGGCCAACGTCCTGACTTTC. Its translation is CASSGEVSGANVLTF.

The chain joins TRBV6-5 to TRBJ1-1; D uncertain. The CDR3 has 14 residues. Deletions cut 2 bases from V and 0 bases from J, with 7 bases between. The germline V gene has CDR1 MNHEY and CDR2 SVGAGI. The CDR3 spells CASSYPGVNTEAFF. The CDR3 DNA reads TGTGCCAGCAGTTACCCGGGTGTGAACACTGAAGCTTTCTTT.

The V call is TRBV6-2 or TRBV6-3, the J call TRBJ2-7; D is perhaps TRBD1 (6 bases). Germline CDR1 MNHEY, CDR2 SVGEGT. CDR3 length: 15 amino acids. V was clipped by 6 bases and J by 3 bases, with 18 bases between them. The CDR3 DNA reads TGTGCCAGCAGCCGTGTGTCGACAGGATACTACGAGCAGTACTTC. Protein sequence: CASSRVSTGYYEQYF.

CDR3 residues: CASSLTWERSYEQYF. CDR3 nucleotide sequence: TGTGCCAGCAGCTTAACCTGGGAACGCTCCTACGAGCAGTACTTC. V and J are TRBV11-3 and TRBJ2-7; the D is unclear. The CDR3 loop spans 15 amino acids. The germline CDR1 and CDR2 sequences are SGHNT and YENEEA. The V and J ends lost 2 bases and 0 bases respectively, with 11 bases between them. The full variable domain, in which reference TRBV11-3 and TRBJ2-7 provide the parts outside the CDR3, is EAGVVQSPRYKIIEKKQPVAFWCNPISGHNTLYWYLQNLGQGPELLIRYENEEAVDDSQLPKDRFSAERLKGVDSTLKIQPAELGDSAVYLCASSLTWERSYEQYFGPGTRLTVT.

V is TRBV2 and J is TRBJ2-5; TRBD2 matches at 9 bases. CDR3 size: 14 residues. Trimming at V came to 10 bases and at J to 4 bases, leaving 10 bases not matched to a gene. The germline V gene has CDR1 SNHLY and CDR2 FYNNEI. The CDR3 DNA sequence: TGTGCCACCGGGGGACTAGCTGGACCAGAGACCCAGTACTTC. It yields the protein CATGGLAGPETQYF.

The chain carries TRBV19 and TRBJ1-2; possible D gene TRBD1, 6 bases. This CDR3 comprises 14 residues. Trimming removed 7 bases at V and 0 bases at J, with 12 bases between. In germline, CDR1 is LNHDA, CDR2 SQIVND (reference sequence). CDR3: CASIRTDTNYGYTF. The CDR3, as DNA: TGTGCCAGTATCCGGACAGACACTAACTATGGCTACACCTTC.

This chain connects TRBV2 to TRBJ2-5, with D perhaps being TRBD1 or TRBD2 (6 bases each). Germline CDR1 reads SNHLY; CDR2 reads FYNNEI. The length of the CDR3 is 15 residues. With 2 bases removed from V and 7 bases from J, the gap between germline ends came to 17 bases. The CDR3 DNA is TGTGCCAGCAGTGAAAGTTGGGCGACGGGGGCGACCCAGTACTTC. Translating gives CASSESWATGATQYF.

V gene TRBV6-5 combines with J gene TRBJ2-1, with a possible D match to TRBD2 (6 bases). This CDR3 is built from 14 residues. Germline V gives CDR1 MNHEY, CDR2 SVGAGI. V lost 10 bases, J lost 6 bases, and 19 bases lay in between. Here the CDR3 reads CAISWREGFNEQFF. CDR3 coding DNA: TGTGCCATCTCCTGGAGGGAAGGATTCAATGAGCAGTTCTTC.

The chain has TRBV7-9 and TRBJ1-3; D is ambiguous. The CDR3 contains 14 residues. Between the trimmed V and J ends, which lost 1 base and 0 bases, there was a span of 4 bases. Germline loops: CDR1 SEHNR, CDR2 FQNEAQ (reference sequence). CDR3 sequence: CASSLGGSGNTIYF. The CDR3 DNA is TGTGCCAGCAGCTTAGGGGGCTCTGGAAACACCATATATTTT.